This T cell receptor beta chain was profiled in a study of human T cells and chemical hapten exposure. TCRdb reprocessed the RACE reads with MiXCR, giving one entry per CDR3 protein. The sample lists 150,000 to 200,000 distinct CDR3 sequences, around 30% occurring once. Sample time point: pre-sensitization, week 0. Treatment given: therapeutic diphenylcyclopropenone sensitization with weekly scalp DPC. V dropped 3 bases and J dropped 7 bases, with 13 bases sitting between them. Germline CDR1 MDHEN, CDR2 SYDVKM. The CDR3 has 14 residues. The chain recombines TRBV28 with TRBJ2-1; tentatively, D is TRBD2 (7 bases). Source: whole blood, taken in connection with sensitization to the hapten diphenylcyclopropenone (DPC). This TCR derives from a woman under 40 with alopecia areata. Some clones in this sample may be carry-over from other donors' samples. CDR3 bases: TGTGCCAGCAGTTTTGGGGGGGGGCAGAATGAGCAGTTCTTC. Its translation: CASSFGGGQNEQFF.